Below are 27 T cell receptor beta chains sequenced from a single sample in a study of shared clonotypes between healthy human individuals. Sequencing used immunoSEQ multiplex PCR; TCRdb keeps in-frame clones, though not all of them. The sample holds fewer than 600,000 clones, roughly 80% seen once. Sequenced input: PBMCs. The receptors stem from a woman between 35 and 50 years old in good health. Some clones in this sample may be carry-over from other donors' samples.

V gene TRBV4-3 combines with J gene TRBJ1-2; possible D gene TRBD1, 5 bases. The germline V gene encodes CDR1 LGHNA and CDR2 YSLEER. Between the trimmed V and J ends, which lost 1 base and 5 bases, there was a span of 14 bases. The CDR3 spans 15 residues. This chain's CDR3 is CASSQGLETAYGYTF. CDR3 nucleotides: TGCGCCAGCAGCCAAGGCTTGGAGACAGCTTATGGCTACACCTTC.

This chain connects TRBV7-2 to TRBJ2-7; D is uncertain. With 3 bases removed from V and 7 bases from J, the gap between germline ends came to 10 bases. Looked up from germline, CDR1 is SGHTA and CDR2 is FQGNSA. The length of the CDR3 is 12 residues. CDR3 DNA: TGTGCCAGCAGCTTTAGTAGTTCGGAGCAGTACTTC. Amino acid sequence: CASSFSSSEQYF.

This rearrangement joins TRBV25-1 to TRBJ2-1, with a weak D call TRBD2 (6 bases). Germline CDR1 MGHDK, CDR2 SYGVNS. Trimming shortened V by 4 bases and J by 5 bases, and 12 bases separated the two germline ends. The CDR3 extends over 14 amino acids. CDR3 coding DNA: TGTGCCAGCAGTGTGGACTACACAGACAATGAGCAGTTCTTC. Translation: CASSVDYTDNEQFF.

This rearrangement joins TRBV11-2 to TRBJ1-1; D remains ambiguous. The CDR3 covers 16 residues. From germline, CDR1 is SGHAT and CDR2 FQNNGV. Trimming removed 2 bases from V and 1 base from J, with 14 bases in between. CDR3 residues: CASSLSVRLSNTEAFF. In DNA, the CDR3 is TGTGCCAGCAGCTTAAGTGTTAGGCTGTCGAACACTGAAGCTTTCTTT.

V is TRBV5-6 and J is TRBJ2-2, with D maybe TRBD2 (6 bases). CDR3 length: 13 amino acids. With 2 bases removed from V and 5 bases from J, the gap between germline ends came to 7 bases. CDR1 and CDR2 (germline): SGHDT, YYEEEE. For the CDR3, the DNA is TGTGCCAGCAGCTTCGGGGGAACCGGGGAGCTGTTTTTT. Encoded protein: CASSFGGTGELFF.

Many counts were recorded for this clone. This chain links TRBV4-3 with TRBJ2-3, with 8 nucleotides matching TRBD2. Germline values: CDR1 LGHNA, CDR2 YSLEER. The CDR3 totals 14 residues. Germline trimming cut 3 bases from V and 4 bases from J; bases unmatched to any gene: 3. CDR3 in amino acids: CASSQGLEADTQYF. CDR3 in DNA: TGCGCCAGCAGCCAGGGACTAGAGGCAGATACGCAGTATTTT.

This chain uses TRBV10-2 with TRBJ1-2; D is uncertain. Trimming took 3 bases from V and 4 from J, leaving 6 bases between them. CDR3 size: 12 residues. Germline V gives CDR1 WSHSY, CDR2 SAAADI. The CDR3 protein is CASSDQGYGYTF. The CDR3 DNA sequence: TGCGCCAGCAGTGACCAAGGCTATGGCTACACCTTC.

This rearrangement joins TRBV7-2 to TRBJ1-1; weak D call: TRBD1 (5 bases). The CDR3 spans 13 residues. The V end was cut by 5 bases, the J end by 1 base, with 8 bases between. The germline gives CDR1 SGHTA, CDR2 FQGNSA. The CDR3 nucleotides read TGTGCCAGCAGCCGTGACAGGAACACTGAAGCTTTCTTT. Translating gives CASSRDRNTEAFF.

J is TRBJ2-5 and V is TRBV19; TRBD1 or TRBD2 may be the D gene (5 bases each). The V and J ends lost 0 bases and 1 base respectively, with 9 bases between them. CDR3 length: 15 amino acids. Germline CDR1 reads LNHDA; CDR2 reads SQIVND (reference sequence). The CDR3 DNA reads TGTGCCAGTAGTATAGATTCAGGGAGCCAAGAGACCCAGTACTTC. Translation: CASSIDSGSQETQYF.

DNA of the CDR3: TGTGCCAGCAGCTCAATTAACCGGGACAGGCCTTCTAATGAAAAACTGTTTTTT. Its translation: CASSSINRDRPSNEKLFF. The chain is built from TRBV7-9 and TRBJ1-4, with 8 nucleotides matching TRBD1. Germline values: CDR1 SEHNR, CDR2 FQNEAQ (reference sequence). Trimming at V came to 4 bases and at J to 3 bases, leaving 13 bases not matched to a gene. This CDR3 spans 18 amino acids.

This clone was seen a few times. V usage is TRBV19 and J usage is TRBJ2-2; possible D gene TRBD1, 5 bases. V shed 7 bases and J shed 1 base, with 10 bases lying between them. The CDR3 extends over 14 amino acids. Germline values: CDR1 LNHDA, CDR2 SQIVND (reference sequence). CDR3 residues: CASTQTGNTGELFF. CDR3 nucleotide sequence: TGTGCCAGTACCCAAACAGGGAACACCGGGGAGCTGTTTTTT.

The rearrangement links TRBV4-1 to TRBJ1-5; no clear D. The CDR3 covers 14 residues. Trimming shortened V by 0 bases and J by 2 bases, and 5 bases separated the two germline ends. Germline lookup yields CDR1 MGHRA and CDR2 YSYEKL. CDR3 coding DNA: TGCGCCAGCAGCCAAGAAAACGGCAATCAGCCCCAGCATTTT. Its protein product is CASSQENGNQPQHF.

The DNA for the CDR3 is TGTGCCAGCAGAGTACAGGGTTCAACCTATGGCTACACCTTC. It yields the protein CASRVQGSTYGYTF. This chain uses TRBV11-2 with TRBJ1-2, with D possibly TRBD1 on 6 matching bases. This CDR3 region has 14 residues. Germline-derived CDR1 and CDR2 are SGHAT and FQNNGV. V shed 6 bases and J shed 4 bases, with 15 bases lying between them.

The chain uses TRBV6-6 and TRBJ2-7; 7 nucleotides align to TRBD2. Germline assignment: CDR1 MNHNY and CDR2 SVGAGI (reference sequence). V shed 6 bases and J 0 bases; nucleotides not matched to a gene: 11. The CDR3 length is 16 residues. In DNA, the CDR3 is TGTGCCAGCAGCATTAGCGGGTTTTCCAGCTCCTACGAGCAGTACTTC. It is translated as CASSISGFSSSYEQYF.

This clone was detected only a few times. V gene TRBV5-4 combines with J gene TRBJ1-1, with D uncertain. Trimming stripped 0 bases from V and 0 bases from J, with 6 bases between. The CDR3 extends over 14 amino acids. CDR1 SGHNT and CDR2 YYREEE come from the germline V gene (reference sequence). CDR3 in amino acids: CASSLERMNTEAFF. The CDR3 nucleotides are TGTGCCAGCAGCTTGGAGAGGATGAACACTGAAGCTTTCTTT.

This clone was seen a handful of times. The chain combines TRBV18 with TRBJ2-7; D possibly corresponds to TRBD2 (5 bases). This CDR3 contains 14 residues. Between the trimmed V and J ends, which lost 0 bases and 5 bases, there was a span of 11 bases. CDR1 and CDR2 from the germline V gene are KGHSH and LQKENI. Written as DNA, the CDR3 is TGTGCCAGCTCACCACCGGCGGGCCCCCACGAGCAGTACTTC. It is translated as CASSPPAGPHEQYF.

J is TRBJ1-4 and V is TRBV30; no clear D gene. V lost 2 bases and J 8 bases, leaving 12 bases between the germline ends. The germline V gene encodes CDR1 GTSNPN and CDR2 SVGIG (reference sequence). The CDR3 extends over 13 amino acids. The CDR3 nucleotides read TGTGCCTGGAGTAGAAGGGAAGGAGAAAAACTGTTTTTT. Protein product: CAWSRREGEKLFF.

This chain connects TRBV6-1 to TRBJ2-7; 14 bases align to TRBD2. CDR3 size: 16 residues. The germline V gene has CDR1 MNHNS and CDR2 SASEGT. Losses at the gene ends were 4 bases for V and 3 bases for J; bases not matched to a gene: 5. The CDR3 bases are TGTGCCAGCAGTGGTCGGACTAGCGGGAGGATCTACGAGCAGTACTTC. Translation: CASSGRTSGRIYEQYF.

The rearrangement links TRBV29-1 to TRBJ1-1; TRBD1 is a possible D gene (6 bases). CDR3 length: 14 amino acids. V lost 1 base and J lost 5, with 14 bases in between. The germline gives CDR1 SQVTM, CDR2 ANQGSEA. CDR3 DNA sequence: TGCAGCGTTGAAGGGCCGGACAGCCCTACTGAAGCTTTCTTT. Translated: CSVEGPDSPTEAFF.

The chain couples TRBV14 to TRBJ1-2; D is unclear. Germline CDR1 SGHDN, CDR2 FVKESK. The CDR3 extends over 13 amino acids. V was cut by 0 bases and J by 8 bases, with 10 bases left in between. Here the CDR3 reads CASSQDVRSGYTF. The DNA of the CDR3 is TGTGCCAGCAGCCAAGATGTGAGGAGCGGCTACACCTTC. Combining the CDR3 with reference TRBV14 and TRBJ1-2 gives the whole variable domain EAGVTQFPSHSVIEKGQTVTLRCDPISGHDNLYWYRRVMGKEIKFLLHFVKESKQDESGMPNNRFLAERTGGTYSTLKVQPAELEDSGVYFCASSQDVRSGYTFGSGTRLTVV.

This rearrangement joins TRBV27 to TRBJ2-1; TRBD1 matches 7 bases. CDR3 length: 14 residues. CDR1 MNHEY and CDR2 SMNVEV come from the germline V gene (reference sequence). J lost 9 bases, V lost 6 bases, and 11 bases had no gene match. CDR3 DNA: TGTGCCAGCAGCCGGACAGGTCTTGGGATTGAGCAGTTCTTC. This gives the protein CASSRTGLGIEQFF.

This clone came up once. The V gene is TRBV19, the J gene TRBJ1-1; a weak D match, TRBD1 (5 bases). CDR1 LNHDA and CDR2 SQIVND come from the germline V gene (reference sequence). The V and J ends lost 7 bases and 0 bases respectively, with 15 bases between them. CDR3 length equals 15 residues. The CDR3 DNA follows: TGTGCCAGTACCTCCGGTGGGGGATTGAACACTGAAGCTTTCTTT. Protein product: CASTSGGGLNTEAFF. Complete variable domain (other parts from reference TRBV19 and TRBJ1-1): DGGITQSPKYLFRKEGQNVTLSCEQNLNHDAMYWYRQDPGQGLRLIYYSQIVNDFQKGDIAEGYSVSREKKESFPLTVTSAQKNPTAFYLCASTSGGGLNTEAFFGQGTRLTVV.

This rearrangement joins TRBV28 to TRBJ2-7, with D maybe TRBD2 (6 bases). Per the germline V gene, CDR1 is MDHEN and CDR2 is SYDVKM. Trimming shortened V by 2 bases and J by 7 bases, and 12 bases separated the two germline ends. The CDR3 totals 13 residues. In DNA, the CDR3 is TGTGCCAGCAGTTTAGGCCCGGCGGGAGAGCAGTACTTC. Amino acid sequence: CASSLGPAGEQYF.

The chain carries TRBV30 and TRBJ2-1, with 8 bases matching TRBD1. Trimming took 3 bases from V and 8 from J; bases not matched to a gene: 12. CDR3 length: 15 residues. CDR1 is GTSNPN, CDR2 SVGIG, per germline (reference sequence). This CDR3 is CAWRDKTGTGYEQFF. The CDR3 bases are TGTGCCTGGAGGGACAAAACCGGGACAGGATATGAGCAGTTCTTC.

This clone occurred a few times. This chain links TRBV28 with TRBJ2-1; TRBD2 agrees at 14 bases. V lost 6 bases to trimming and J lost 7 bases; unmatched junction nucleotides: 5. The CDR3 has 15 residues. Germline V gene data show CDR1 as MDHEN and CDR2 as SYDVKM. This CDR3 is CASRRLAGGLNEQFF. For the CDR3, the DNA is TGTGCCAGCAGGAGACTAGCGGGAGGGCTAAATGAGCAGTTCTTC.

This rearrangement joins TRBV7-2 to TRBJ2-2, with TRBD1 matching 7 bases. The CDR3 runs to 16 residues. The V segment lost 5 bases and the J segment 4 bases; nucleotides outside the gene matches: 10. In germline, CDR1 is SGHTA, CDR2 FQGNSA. The CDR3 nucleotides read TGTGCCAGCAGCCGCAGGGTAAACAGGGGCACCGGGGAGCTGTTTTTT. This translates into CASSRRVNRGTGELFF.

This chain joins TRBV15 and TRBJ2-1, with a possible D match to TRBD2 (5 bases). CDR1 and CDR2 from the germline V gene are LNHNV and YYDKDF (reference sequence). V was shortened by 0 bases and J by 4 bases, with 13 bases between the two germline ends. The CDR3 contains 16 residues. In DNA, the CDR3 is TGTGCCACCAGCAGAGATAGGGCTAGCCAATACAATGAGCAGTTCTTC. Amino acid sequence: CATSRDRASQYNEQFF.